This T cell receptor beta chain was observed in a study of blood T cell repertoires in COVID-19. Study in general: Donors in the United States, Italy and Spain gave samples during acute or convalescent COVID-19.

In the original processing: Reference gene primer amplification gave nucleated cell count estimates. Method: immunoSEQ multiplex PCR; TCRdb's copy keeps in-frame clones and lacks some. V, J and clone size are taken as reported in that table, and D and trimming were inferred from the DNA itself. The repertoire has 95,000 to 150,000 clones, approximately 80% of them found once; the top ten carry more than 3%. The CDR3 contains 12 residues. Germline CDR1 reads SNHLY; CDR2 reads FYNNEI. Trimming shortened V by 7 bases and J by 0 bases, and 7 bases separated the two germline ends. This chain joins TRBV2 and TRBJ2-7, with D possibly being TRBD1 (5 bases). Sequenced material: peripheral blood. The origin of this receptor is a woman aged 45-59 years with acute or convalescent COVID-19. Here the CDR3 DNA reads TGTGCCAGCACTAGGGGCTCCTACGAGCAGTACTTC. This gives the protein CASTRGSYEQYF.